This T cell receptor (beta chain) emerged from a study of blood T cell repertoires in COVID-19. Across the study: The United States, Italy and Spain were the sources of the acute and convalescent COVID-19 samples.

V trimming: 4 bases; J trimming: 6 bases; junction bases outside the gene matches: 5. The germline V gene encodes CDR1 SGHTA and CDR2 FQGNSA. This CDR3 has 15 amino acids. The protocol was immunoSEQ multiplex PCR, while the TCRdb copy is restricted to in-frame clones and leaves out a portion. The table lists about 230,000 clones, approximately 90% of them singletons. This chain connects TRBV7-2 to TRBJ2-2, with 10 positions matching TRBD2. The clonotype was recovered from a man aged 25 to 40 with COVID-19, enrolled during active disease. The source material was peripheral blood. The CDR3, as DNA: TGTGCCAGCAGCTGGGGACTAGCGATCTCCGGGGAGCTGTTTTTT. It yields the protein CASSWGLAISGELFF.